One and the same sample provided the 9 T cell receptor beta chains below, sequenced in a study of blood T cell repertoires in COVID-19. Assay used: immunoSEQ multiplex PCR; TCRdb lists only in-frame clones, some missing. In the table there are approximately 150,000 clones, about four fifths of which are singletons. The sample comprised peripheral blood. All receptors derive from a man aged 65 to 85 who had recovered from COVID-19.

This clone was recorded only once. The chain recombines TRBV27 with TRBJ2-2, with 8 bases lining up with TRBD1. This CDR3 has 15 amino acids. CDR1 and CDR2 from the germline V gene are MNHEY and SMNVEV (reference sequence). With 5 bases clipped from V and 17 bases from J, the junction kept 19 bases outside the gene matches. The DNA for the CDR3 is TGTGCCAGCAGTCGAAGCAAGACAGGGGTAGATTCGTTTTTTTTT. Protein: CASSRSKTGVDSFFF.

The chain employs TRBV5-6 and TRBJ2-2; 9 bases map to TRBD1. J gave up 5 bases and V 3 bases, and 5 bases lay outside the gene matches. Germline CDR1 SGHDT, CDR2 YYEEEE. CDR3 length: 15 residues. CDR3 sequence: CASSYGTGRTGELFF. For the CDR3, the DNA is TGTGCCAGCAGCTACGGGACAGGGCGTACCGGGGAGCTGTTTTTT.

The V and J genes are TRBV18 and TRBJ1-1; the D is unclear. The V and J ends lost 2 bases and 1 base respectively, with 5 bases between them. Germline V gene sequence: CDR1 KGHSH, CDR2 LQKENI. The CDR3 is made up of 13 amino acids. The CDR3 loop reads CASSPGPNTEAFF. The CDR3 nucleotides are TGTGCCAGCTCACCAGGCCCGAACACTGAAGCTTTCTTT.

The rearrangement links TRBV9 to TRBJ2-1, with 9 bases identical to TRBD2. The CDR3 loop spans 17 amino acids. Germline trimming cut 0 bases from V and 1 base from J; bases unmatched to any gene: 5. Germline CDR1 reads SGDLS; CDR2 reads YYNGEE. CDR3 protein: CASSVAGGRASYNEQFF. The DNA for the CDR3 is TGTGCCAGCAGCGTAGCCGGCGGGAGGGCGTCCTACAATGAGCAGTTCTTC.

This clone was seen only once. The V and J genes are TRBV3-1 (or the pseudogene TRBV3-2) and TRBJ1-1, with D hard to call. This CDR3 is built from 15 residues. Trimming pared 4 bases from V and 5 bases from J, leaving 17 bases between. Germline V lookup: CDR1 LGHDT, CDR2 YNNKEL (reference sequence). CDR3 in DNA: TGTGCCAGCAGCCGCAATGACGGCGGTTTGACTGAAGCTTTCTTT. Protein: CASSRNDGGLTEAFF.

The rearrangement joins TRBV6-6 to TRBJ2-1; tentative D call: TRBD2 (6 bases). The CDR3 covers 16 residues. The germline V gene has CDR1 MNHNY and CDR2 SVGAGI (reference sequence). V was clipped by 4 bases and J by 8 bases, with 21 bases between them. For the CDR3, the DNA is TGTGCCAGCAGTTCACACCCCAGGAGGGCTGGGGATGAGCAGTTCTTC. The encoded protein is CASSSHPRRAGDEQFF.

V and J are TRBV18 and TRBJ2-1, with 8 bases that match TRBD1. The CDR3 sequence is 12 residues long. Germline values: CDR1 KGHSH, CDR2 LQKENI. Unmatched junction bases numbered 2, after V lost 5 bases and J lost 8 bases. In DNA, the CDR3 is TGTGCCAGCTCAGGACAGGGCGATGAGCAGTTCTTC. Its translation is CASSGQGDEQFF.

In this sample, this clone turned up once. The V gene is TRBV5-1, the J gene TRBJ1-1; D is perhaps TRBD1 (6 bases). In germline, CDR1 is SGHRS, CDR2 YFSETQ. This CDR3 is 16 amino acids long. With 4 bases removed from V and 6 bases from J, the gap between germline ends came to 22 bases. CDR3 sequence reads: CASSPGAAGGAAEAFF. In DNA, the CDR3 is TGCGCCAGCAGCCCCGGGGCGGCGGGGGGCGCGGCTGAAGCTTTCTTT.

This clone was recorded many times. The chain recombines TRBV3-1 (or the pseudogene TRBV3-2) with TRBJ2-6, with 14 bases lining up with TRBD2. The CDR3 has 19 residues. V was pared by 3 bases and J by 2 bases, with 6 bases of the junction left unmatched. Germline V gives CDR1 LGHDT, CDR2 YNNKEL (reference sequence). The CDR3 spells CASSQSPGLAGAGANVLTF. The CDR3 DNA follows: TGTGCCAGCAGCCAGTCACCGGGACTAGCGGGAGCTGGGGCCAACGTCCTGACTTTC.